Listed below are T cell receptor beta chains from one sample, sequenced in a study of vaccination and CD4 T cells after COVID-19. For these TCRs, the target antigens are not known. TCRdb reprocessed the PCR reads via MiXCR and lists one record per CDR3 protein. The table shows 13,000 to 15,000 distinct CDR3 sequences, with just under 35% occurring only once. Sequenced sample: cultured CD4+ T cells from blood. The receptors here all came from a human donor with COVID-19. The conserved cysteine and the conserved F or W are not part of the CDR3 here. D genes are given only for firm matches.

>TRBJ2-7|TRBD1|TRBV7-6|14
ASSSNPGQGAREQY
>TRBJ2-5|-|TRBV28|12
ASENLGLRETQY
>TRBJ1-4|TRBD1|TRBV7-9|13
ASSGEGGGGEKLF
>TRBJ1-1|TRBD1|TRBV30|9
ALGQVAQAF
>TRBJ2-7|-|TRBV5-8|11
ASSLARTYEQY
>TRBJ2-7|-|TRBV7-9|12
ASSPLGGSYEQY
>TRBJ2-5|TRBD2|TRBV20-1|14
SPKRGAAFYQETQY
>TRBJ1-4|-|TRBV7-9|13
ASSSGGETNEKLF
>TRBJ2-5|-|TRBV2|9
ASREQETQY
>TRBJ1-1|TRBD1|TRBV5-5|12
ASKLDRGITEAF
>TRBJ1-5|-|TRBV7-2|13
ASSPPGGGDQPQH
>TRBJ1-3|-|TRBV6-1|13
ASSTGGLGGNTIY
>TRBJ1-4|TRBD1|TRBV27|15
ASSLRRPRTGNEKLF
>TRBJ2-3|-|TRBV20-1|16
SARAIPLSGPSTDTQY
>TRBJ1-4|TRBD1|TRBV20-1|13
SARETGGVYPKLF
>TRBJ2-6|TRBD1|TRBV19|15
ASSGRDRGLGANVLT